This T cell receptor (beta chain) was identified in a study of read filtering for tumor transcriptome and immune sequencing. Study information: Mean patient age was approximately 71 years, range roughly 40 to 85; approximately 18 male, around 15 female. Broader study findings: The CD138-negative fraction was mixed bone marrow immune cells, not pure T cells. Single-read clonotypes: about 82% of IR-seq clonotypes (around 3.6% of reads), 60% to 75% of RNA-seq clonotypes (roughly 45% of reads).

Germline lookup yields CDR1 MDHEN and CDR2 SYDVKM. The CDR3 covers 12 residues. This library used roughly 400 ng RNA and molecular barcoded adaptors spanning alpha/delta and beta/gamma chains. One entry per CDR3 protein, called by TCRdb with MiXCR from the reads. The sample lists 90,000 or so distinct CDR3 sequences, around a fifth occurring once. Note on this clonotype: Its target is unknown. One junction end does not reproduce the germline sequence, and a read error may be involved.

This chain joins TRBV28 and TRBJ2-1, with unresolved D. The sequencing input was a population of CD138-negative cells sorted from bone marrow. This receptor was identified in a donor at least 40 years old with multiple myeloma. DNA for the CDR3: TGTGCCAGCCGTTTACCGAGCAATGAGCAGTTCTTC. Its translation: CASRLPSNEQFF. Together with reference TRBV28 and TRBJ2-1, the CDR3 gives the full variable domain: DVKVTQSSRYLVKRTGEKVFLECVQDMDHENMFWYRQDPGLGLRLIYFSYDVKMKEKGDIPEGYSVSREKKERFSLILESASTNQTSMYLCASRLPSNEQFFGPGTRLTVL.